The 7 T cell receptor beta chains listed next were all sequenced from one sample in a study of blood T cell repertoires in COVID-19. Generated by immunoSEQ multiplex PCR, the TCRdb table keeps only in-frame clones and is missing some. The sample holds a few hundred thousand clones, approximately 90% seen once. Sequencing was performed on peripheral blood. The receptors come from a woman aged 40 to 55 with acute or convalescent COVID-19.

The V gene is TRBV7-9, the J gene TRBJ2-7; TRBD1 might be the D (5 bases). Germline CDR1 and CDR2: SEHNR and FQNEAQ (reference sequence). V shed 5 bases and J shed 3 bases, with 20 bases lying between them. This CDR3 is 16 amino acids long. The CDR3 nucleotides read TGTGCCAGCAGCCCCGGCCCCGACAGCGCTTTCTACGAGCAGTACGTC. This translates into CASSPGPDSAFYEQYV.

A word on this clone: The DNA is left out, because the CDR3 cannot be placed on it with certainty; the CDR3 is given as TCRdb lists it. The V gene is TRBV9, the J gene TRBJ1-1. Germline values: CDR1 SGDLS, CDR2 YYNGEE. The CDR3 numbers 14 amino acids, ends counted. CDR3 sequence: CASSVAGGSRGIIF.

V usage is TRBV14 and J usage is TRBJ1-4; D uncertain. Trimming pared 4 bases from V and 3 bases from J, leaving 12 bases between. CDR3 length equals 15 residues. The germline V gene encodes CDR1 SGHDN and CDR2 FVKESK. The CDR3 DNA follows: TGTGCCAGCAGCCCCACTAGAGTGCCTAATGAAAAACTGTTTTTT. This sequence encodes CASSPTRVPNEKLFF.

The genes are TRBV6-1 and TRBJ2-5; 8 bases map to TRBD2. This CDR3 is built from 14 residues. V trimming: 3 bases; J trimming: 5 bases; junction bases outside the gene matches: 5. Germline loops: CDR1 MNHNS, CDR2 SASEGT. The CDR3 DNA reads TGTGCCAGCAGTGACGGGGGGGCAGGGGAGACCCAGTACTTC. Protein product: CASSDGGAGETQYF.

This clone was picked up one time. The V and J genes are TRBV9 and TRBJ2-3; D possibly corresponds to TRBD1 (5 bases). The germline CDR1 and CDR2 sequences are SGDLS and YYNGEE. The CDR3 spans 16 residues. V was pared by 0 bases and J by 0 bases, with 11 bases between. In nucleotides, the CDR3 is TGTGCCAGCAGCGTAGAAGGGGCAGGTAGCACAGATACGCAGTATTTT. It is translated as CASSVEGAGSTDTQYF.

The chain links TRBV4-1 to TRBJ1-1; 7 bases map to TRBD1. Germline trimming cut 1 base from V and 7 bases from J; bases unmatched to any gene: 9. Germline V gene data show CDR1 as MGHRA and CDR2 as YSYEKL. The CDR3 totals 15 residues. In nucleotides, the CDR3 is TGCGCCAGCAGCCAAGCGGGACAGTCGTTTTTTGAAGCTTTCTTT. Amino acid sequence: CASSQAGQSFFEAFF.

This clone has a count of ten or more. CDR3 region: CASSPGQGGYNEQFF. The DNA for the CDR3 is TGTGCCAGCAGCCCGGGACAGGGTGGATACAATGAGCAGTTCTTC. The chain joins TRBV11-3 to TRBJ2-1, with 9 bases lining up with TRBD1. The V segment lost 5 bases and the J segment 4 bases; nucleotides outside the gene matches: 6. This CDR3 is built from 15 residues. Germline CDR1 is SGHNT and CDR2 is YENEEA.